This TCR beta chain was recovered during a study of PD-1 blockade in classical Hodgkin lymphoma. Time point in this sample: cycle 4 day 1 (C4D1), after more than 5 weeks of nivolumab. Relapse after autologous stem cell transplantation occurred in every patient, and brentuximab vedotin exposure varied. The CDR3 runs 17 residues. Germline assignment: CDR1 SGHNT and CDR2 YYREEE (reference sequence). The ends were cut back, 0 bases at V and 3 bases at J, with 16 bases in the middle. Profiling relied on immunoSEQ multiplex PCR, and the TCRdb table lists in-frame clones only, not all of them. The data hold 80,000 to 95,000 clones, with about 83% observed a single time. This clone was observed a few times.

This chain links TRBV5-4 with TRBJ2-4; tentatively, D is TRBD2 (5 bases). The sequence came from a human donor with classical Hodgkin lymphoma. Sequenced here: peripheral blood mononuclear cells (PBMCs), sampled before the fourth cycle of nivolumab. The CDR3 bases are TGTGCCAGCAGCTTGGGGTCGGCGGGCAGAGGCAAAAACATTCAGTACTTC. This encodes CASSLGSAGRGKNIQYF.